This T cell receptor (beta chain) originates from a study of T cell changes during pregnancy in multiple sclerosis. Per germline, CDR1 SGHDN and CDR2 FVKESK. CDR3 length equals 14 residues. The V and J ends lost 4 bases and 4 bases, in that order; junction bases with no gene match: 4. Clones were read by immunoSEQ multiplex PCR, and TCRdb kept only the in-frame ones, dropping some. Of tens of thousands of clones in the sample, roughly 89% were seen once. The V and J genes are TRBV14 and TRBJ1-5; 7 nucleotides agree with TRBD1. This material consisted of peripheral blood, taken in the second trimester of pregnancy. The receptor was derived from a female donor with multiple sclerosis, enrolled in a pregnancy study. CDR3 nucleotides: TGTGCCAGCAGCCTTGGGGGACAGAATCAGCCCCAGCATTTT. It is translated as CASSLGGQNQPQHF.